The 17 T cell receptor beta chains below come from one sample, sequenced in a study of beta chain features in type 1 diabetes. What was sequenced were expressed TCRB transcripts, since all of the isolated RNA had been reverse transcribed. Sequencing was performed with immunoSEQ multiplex PCR; in TCRdb, only in-frame clones are kept and a portion is missing. The data hold around 300,000 clones, with 7% to 9% observed a single time. The sequencing input was central memory CD4+ T cells from blood. All receptors derive from a woman aged 18 to 35 in good health.

The V gene is TRBV19, the J gene TRBJ2-6; D is perhaps TRBD2 (6 bases). The CDR3 loop spans 15 amino acids. Germline V gene sequence: CDR1 LNHDA, CDR2 SQIVND (reference sequence). The V end lost 8 bases, the J end lost 2 bases, and 13 bases lay between the germline ends. The CDR3 nucleotides are TGTGCCAGTGGGCCCGGGGGAACTGGGGCCAACGTCCTGACTTTC. This encodes CASGPGGTGANVLTF.

This clone occurred a few times. The V and J genes are TRBV7-2 and TRBJ2-3; D ambiguous. The CDR3 consists of 13 residues. The V end lost 4 bases, the J end lost 2 bases, and 7 bases lay between the germline ends. CDR1 and CDR2 from the germline V gene are SGHTA and FQGNSA. In DNA, the CDR3 is TGTGCCAGCAGCTCTTACCCCACAGATACGCAGTATTTT. Protein product: CASSSYPTDTQYF.

Remarks on this clone: This may arise from a read error, as a much more abundant clone is one base away. This sequence joins TRBV11-2 and TRBJ2-5, with no clear D. Deletions cut 3 bases from V and 1 base from J, with 0 bases between. This CDR3 contains 11 residues. Germline loops: CDR1 SGHAT, CDR2 FQNNGV. CDR3 in DNA: TGTGCCAGCAGCTTCCAAGAGACCCAGTACTTC. Translated: CASSFQETQYF.

At least ten counts were recorded for this clone. This chain uses TRBV18 with TRBJ1-1; no firm D call. CDR1 and CDR2 from the germline V gene are KGHSH and LQKENI. Between the trimmed V and J ends, which lost 6 bases and 2 bases, there was a span of 16 bases. The length of the CDR3 is 15 residues. CDR3 loop: CASSQIGGFNTEAFF. The CDR3 region has the DNA TGTGCCAGCTCCCAAATCGGAGGGTTCAACACTGAAGCTTTCTTT.

This clone was counted only a few times. The J gene is TRBJ1-5, the V gene TRBV30; possibly TRBD1 for D (5 bases). The CDR3 loop spans 16 amino acids. Germline V gene lookup returns CDR1 GTSNPN and CDR2 SVGIG (reference sequence). V lost 0 bases and J lost 6, with 18 bases in between. CDR3 sequence (DNA): TGTGCCTGGAGTGTACGGTCTCCGGGGGGGAGTCAGCCCCAGCATTTT. It translates to CAWSVRSPGGSQPQHF.

The V call is TRBV29-1, the J call TRBJ1-2; 7 positions agree with TRBD1. The germline V gene has CDR1 SQVTM and CDR2 ANQGSEA. Trimming removed 3 bases from V and 2 bases from J; junction bases left unmatched: 6. The length of the CDR3 is 14 residues. The CDR3 DNA reads as TGCAGCGTTGAGTTGAGGGGGCCCAACTATGGCTACACCTTC. This sequence encodes CSVELRGPNYGYTF.

CDR3 in DNA: TGCGCCAGCAGCTTGGTGACAGGGGGCGGGAACACTGAAGCTTTCTTT. It translates to CASSLVTGGGNTEAFF. The chain is built from TRBV5-1 and TRBJ1-1, with TRBD1 matching over 10 bases. The V gene's germline CDR1 is SGHRS and CDR2 YFSETQ. After removal of 0 bases from V and 1 base from J, the junction contained 3 bases not matched to a gene. This CDR3 has 16 residues.

The V and J genes are TRBV7-2 and TRBJ1-1; D is perhaps TRBD1 (5 bases). Germline lookup yields CDR1 SGHTA and CDR2 FQGNSA. The CDR3 is 14 amino acids. The V end was cut by 5 bases, the J end by 3 bases, with 13 bases between. DNA for the CDR3: TGTGCCAGCAGCGACTCAGGGTCCGACACTGAAGCTTTCTTT. It is translated as CASSDSGSDTEAFF.

This clone was observed a handful of times. The V and J genes are TRBV7-2 and TRBJ1-1; 7 positions agree with TRBD1. This CDR3 has 15 residues. Germline V lookup: CDR1 SGHTA, CDR2 FQGNSA. The V gene end was trimmed by 1 base and the J gene end by 4 bases; junction bases not matched to a gene: 6. This CDR3 reads CASSLGIGGITEAFF. The CDR3 nucleotides read TGTGCCAGCAGCTTAGGTATAGGGGGCATCACTGAAGCTTTCTTT.

This clone was observed a few times. The rearrangement joins TRBV2 to TRBJ1-1; 12 bases map to TRBD1. Germline CDR1 and CDR2: SNHLY and FYNNEI. V lost 6 bases to trimming and J lost 6 bases; unmatched junction nucleotides: 11. CDR3 length: 16 amino acids. The CDR3 sequence is CASSRGTGGVWAEAFF. DNA of the CDR3: TGTGCCAGCAGCCGCGGGACAGGGGGCGTCTGGGCTGAAGCTTTCTTT.

The table lists this clone with a few counts. The chain joins TRBV2 to TRBJ1-5; D remains ambiguous. V was shortened by 8 bases and J by 7 bases, with 12 bases between the two germline ends. In germline, CDR1 is SNHLY, CDR2 FYNNEI. The CDR3 covers 12 residues. The CDR3 loop is CASGREGQPQHF. The CDR3 DNA sequence: TGTGCCAGCGGAAGGGAAGGACAGCCCCAGCATTTT.

The CDR3 DNA follows: TGTGCCAGCAGTTTATCGCTGGGGGGTAGGGAGACCCAGTACTTC. Its protein product is CASSLSLGGRETQYF. This chain connects TRBV27 to TRBJ2-5, with TRBD2 as a possible D gene (6 bases). The CDR3 has 15 residues. The V gene's germline CDR1 is MNHEY and CDR2 SMNVEV (reference sequence). V was clipped by 0 bases and J by 5 bases, with 13 bases between them.

This chain connects TRBV5-6 to TRBJ2-4; D call uncertain. V lost 0 bases to trimming and J lost 1 base, with 11 bases between them. The CDR3 runs 16 residues. Germline V CDR1 and CDR2: SGHDT, YYEEEE. CDR3 DNA sequence: TGTGCCAGCAGCTTGGTTAGTCCCATGGCCAAAAACATTCAGTACTTC. Translating gives CASSLVSPMAKNIQYF.

There are a few counts of this clone. The J gene is TRBJ2-1, the V gene TRBV19, with TRBD2 identical over 11 bases. CDR1 is LNHDA, CDR2 SQIVND, per germline (reference sequence). V lost 4 bases, J lost 7 bases, and 6 bases stayed unmatched. CDR3 length equals 15 residues. The CDR3, as DNA: TGTGCCAGTAGTAGGGTAGCGGGGGGGTGGAATGAGCAGTTCTTC. Translating it yields CASSRVAGGWNEQFF.

This clone was counted a few times. This chain uses TRBV4-1 with TRBJ2-1; perhaps TRBD2 as D (5 bases). With 5 bases removed from V and 9 bases from J, the gap between germline ends came to 14 bases. Looked up from germline, CDR1 is MGHRA and CDR2 is YSYEKL. The length of the CDR3 is 13 residues. CDR3 in amino acids: CASSSFTGSEQFF. CDR3 coding DNA: TGCGCCAGCAGCTCCTTCACGGGGAGTGAGCAGTTCTTC.

The chain has TRBV18 and TRBJ1-6, with 7 positions matching TRBD1. From germline, CDR1 is KGHSH and CDR2 LQKENI. Germline trimming cut 3 bases from V and 9 bases from J; bases unmatched to any gene: 5. CDR3 size: 14 residues. The CDR3 loop is CASSPSRGGSPLHF. CDR3 bases: TGTGCCAGCTCACCCAGCAGGGGGGGTTCACCCCTCCACTTT.

Many counts were recorded for this clone. The chain uses TRBV5-1 and TRBJ2-2; 8 positions match TRBD1. The germline V gene encodes CDR1 SGHRS and CDR2 YFSETQ. J gave up 6 bases and V 4 bases, and 14 bases lay outside the gene matches. The length of the CDR3 is 17 residues. DNA of the CDR3: TGCGCCAGCAGCGCACCGGCAAGGCAGGGGGCTGCCGGGGAGCTGTTTTTT. Translated, it gives CASSAPARQGAAGELFF.